By share, the clone carrying this T cell receptor beta chain ranks as medium-sized. The antigen is undetermined. Those with chemo-refractory metastatic non-small-cell lung cancer were treated with focal radiation combined with CTLA-4 blockade using ipilimumab. Trimming stripped 6 bases from V and 4 bases from J, with 10 bases between. This CDR3 is built from 13 residues. CDR1 and CDR2 from the germline V gene are MNHNY and SVGAGI (reference sequence). TCRdb's table, derived via immunoSEQ multiplex PCR, lists solely in-frame clones and lacks some. The table shows tens of thousands of clones, with around 72% occurring only once. This sample was taken from a study of radiotherapy plus CTLA-4 blockade in lung cancer. Study information: An objective response was seen in 18% of patients, and disease control in over 25%.

Regarding the study as a whole: After radiotherapy and ipilimumab, tumor-derived clones expanded in peripheral blood.

The V and J genes are TRBV6-6 and TRBJ1-3; a possible D gene is TRBD1 (5 bases). The TCR was taken from a human donor with non-small cell lung cancer who had stable disease on radiotherapy plus ipilimumab. Here the sequenced sample was peripheral blood, taken from a patient treated with radiotherapy plus ipilimumab. The CDR3 loop is CASRGLVGNTIYF. For the CDR3, the DNA is TGTGCCAGCAGGGGGCTCGTAGGAAACACCATATATTTT.